This T cell receptor beta chain comes out of a study of radiotherapy plus CTLA-4 blockade in lung cancer. Germline lookup yields CDR1 SGHKS and CDR2 YYEKEE (reference sequence). The CDR3 spans 15 residues. The ends were cut back, 1 base at V and 0 bases at J, with 11 bases in the middle. Measured with immunoSEQ multiplex PCR; TCRdb has only the in-frame clones, and not every one. There are 80,000 or so clones in the sample; 60% to 85% occur only once, and 4% lies in the top ten. The V call is TRBV5-5, the J call TRBJ2-7; no firm D call. This specimen consisted of peripheral blood, obtained from a patient treated with radiotherapy plus ipilimumab. The sequence was collected from a human donor with non-small cell lung cancer who had a partial response to radiotherapy plus ipilimumab. Some clones in this sample may be carry-over from other donors' samples. CDR3 protein: CASSLPGSGSYEQYF. As DNA, the CDR3 is TGTGCCAGCAGCTTGCCTGGCTCGGGCTCCTACGAGCAGTACTTC.